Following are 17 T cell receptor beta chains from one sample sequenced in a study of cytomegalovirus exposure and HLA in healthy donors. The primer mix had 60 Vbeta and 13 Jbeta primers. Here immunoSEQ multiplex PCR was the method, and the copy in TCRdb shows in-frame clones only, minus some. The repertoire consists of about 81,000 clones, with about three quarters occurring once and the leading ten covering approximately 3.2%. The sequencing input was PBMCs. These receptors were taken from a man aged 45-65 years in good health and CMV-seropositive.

CDR3 sequence (DNA): TGTGCCAGCAGGACAGGGATGACCGGGGAGCTGTTTTTT. The encoded protein is CASRTGMTGELFF. The chain is built from TRBV6-6 and TRBJ2-2; 7 bases map to TRBD1. The CDR3 length is 13 residues. Trimming cost V 6 bases and J 5 bases; bases outside gene matches: 3. CDR1 is MNHNY, CDR2 SVGAGI, per germline (reference sequence).

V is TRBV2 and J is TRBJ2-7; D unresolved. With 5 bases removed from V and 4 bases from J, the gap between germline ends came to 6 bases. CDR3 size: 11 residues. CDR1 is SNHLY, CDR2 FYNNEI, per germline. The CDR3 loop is CASSPRYEQYF. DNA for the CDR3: TGTGCCAGCAGTCCGAGATACGAGCAGTACTTC.

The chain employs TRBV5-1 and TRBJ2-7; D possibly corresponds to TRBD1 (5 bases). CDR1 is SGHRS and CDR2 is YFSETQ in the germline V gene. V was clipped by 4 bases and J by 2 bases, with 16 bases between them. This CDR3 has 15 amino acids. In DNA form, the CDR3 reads TGCGCCAGCAGCATCATACCTCAGGGAACCTACGAGCAGTACTTC. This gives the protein CASSIIPQGTYEQYF.

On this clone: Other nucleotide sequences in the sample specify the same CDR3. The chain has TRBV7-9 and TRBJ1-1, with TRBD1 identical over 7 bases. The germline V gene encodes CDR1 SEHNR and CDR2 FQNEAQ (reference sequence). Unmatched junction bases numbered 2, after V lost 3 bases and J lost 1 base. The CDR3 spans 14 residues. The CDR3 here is CASSLGTANTEAFF. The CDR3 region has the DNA TGTGCCAGCAGCTTGGGGACAGCGAACACTGAAGCTTTCTTT.

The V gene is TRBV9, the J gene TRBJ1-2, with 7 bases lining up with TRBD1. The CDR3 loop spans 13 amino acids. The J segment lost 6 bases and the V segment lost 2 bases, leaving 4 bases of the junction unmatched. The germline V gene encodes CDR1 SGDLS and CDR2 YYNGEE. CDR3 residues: CASSVDRVHGYTF. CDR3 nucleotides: TGTGCCAGCAGCGTTGACAGGGTACATGGCTACACCTTC.

DNA of the CDR3: TGCGCCAGCAGCCAAGTTGGGGCTAAATACACCGGGGAGCTGTTTTTT. Its protein is CASSQVGAKYTGELFF. The gene calls are TRBV4-1 and TRBJ2-2, with D possibly being TRBD1 (5 bases). Germline values: CDR1 MGHRA, CDR2 YSYEKL. Trimming removed 1 base from V and 3 bases from J, with 12 bases in between. The CDR3 has 16 residues.

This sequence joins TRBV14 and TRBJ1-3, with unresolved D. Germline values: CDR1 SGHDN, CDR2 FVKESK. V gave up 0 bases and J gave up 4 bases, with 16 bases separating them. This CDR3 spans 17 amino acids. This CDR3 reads CASSQEPGSLWGNTIYF. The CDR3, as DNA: TGTGCCAGCAGCCAAGAACCTGGGAGCCTCTGGGGAAACACCATATATTTT.

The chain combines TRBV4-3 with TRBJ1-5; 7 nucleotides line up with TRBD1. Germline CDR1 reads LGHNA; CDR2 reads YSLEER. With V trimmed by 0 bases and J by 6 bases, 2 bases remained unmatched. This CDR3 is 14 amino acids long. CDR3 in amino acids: CASSQETGLQPQHF. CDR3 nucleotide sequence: TGCGCCAGCAGCCAAGAGACAGGGCTTCAGCCCCAGCATTTT.

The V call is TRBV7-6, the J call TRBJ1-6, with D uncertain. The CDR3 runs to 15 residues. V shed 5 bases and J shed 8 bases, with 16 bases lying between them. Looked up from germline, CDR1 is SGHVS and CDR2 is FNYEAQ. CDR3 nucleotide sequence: TGTGCCAGCAGCCCACGATTAACTAGGGATTCACCCCTCCACTTT. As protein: CASSPRLTRDSPLHF.

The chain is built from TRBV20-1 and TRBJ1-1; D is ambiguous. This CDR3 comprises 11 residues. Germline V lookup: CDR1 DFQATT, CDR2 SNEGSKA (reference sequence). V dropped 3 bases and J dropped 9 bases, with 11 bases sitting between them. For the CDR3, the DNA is TGCAGTGCTAGTCTCCCACAACAAGCTTTCTTT. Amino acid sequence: CSASLPQQAFF.

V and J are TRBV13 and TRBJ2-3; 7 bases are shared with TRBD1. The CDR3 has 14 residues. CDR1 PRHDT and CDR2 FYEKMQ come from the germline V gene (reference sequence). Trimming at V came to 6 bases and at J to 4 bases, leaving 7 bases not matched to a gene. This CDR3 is CASRTGNRADTQYF. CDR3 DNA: TGTGCCAGCAGGACAGGGAATAGAGCAGATACGCAGTATTTT.

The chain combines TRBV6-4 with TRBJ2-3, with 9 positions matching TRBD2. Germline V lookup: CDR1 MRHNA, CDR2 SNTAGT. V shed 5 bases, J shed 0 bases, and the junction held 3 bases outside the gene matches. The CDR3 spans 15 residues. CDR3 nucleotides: TGTGCCAGCAGTCCGACTAGCGGTAGCACAGATACGCAGTATTTT. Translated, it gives CASSPTSGSTDTQYF.

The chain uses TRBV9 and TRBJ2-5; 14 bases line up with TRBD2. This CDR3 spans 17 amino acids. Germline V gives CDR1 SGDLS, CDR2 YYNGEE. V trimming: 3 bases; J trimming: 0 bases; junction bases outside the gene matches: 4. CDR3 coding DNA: TGTGCCAGCAGCGCCGGACTAGCGGGAGGTAACCAAGAGACCCAGTACTTC. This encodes CASSAGLAGGNQETQYF.

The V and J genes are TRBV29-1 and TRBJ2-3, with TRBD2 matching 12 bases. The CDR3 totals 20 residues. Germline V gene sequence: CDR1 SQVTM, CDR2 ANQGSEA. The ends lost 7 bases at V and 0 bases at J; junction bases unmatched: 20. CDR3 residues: CSARLPGLAGLTTSTDTQYF. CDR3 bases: TGCAGCGCCAGACTTCCGGGACTAGCGGGTCTGACTACTAGCACAGATACGCAGTATTTT.

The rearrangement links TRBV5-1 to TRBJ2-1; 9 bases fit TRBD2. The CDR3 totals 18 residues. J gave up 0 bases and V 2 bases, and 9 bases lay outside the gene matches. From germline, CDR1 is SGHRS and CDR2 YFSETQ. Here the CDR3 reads CASSFGASGTSSYNEQFF. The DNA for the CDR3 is TGCGCCAGCAGCTTTGGGGCTAGCGGGACGAGCTCCTACAATGAGCAGTTCTTC. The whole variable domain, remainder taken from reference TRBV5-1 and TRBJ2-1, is KAGVTQTPRYLIKTRGQQVTLSCSPISGHRSVSWYQQTPGQGLQFLFEYFSETQRNKGNFPGRFSGRQFSNSRSEMNVSTLELGDSALYLCASSFGASGTSSYNEQFFGPGTRLTVL.

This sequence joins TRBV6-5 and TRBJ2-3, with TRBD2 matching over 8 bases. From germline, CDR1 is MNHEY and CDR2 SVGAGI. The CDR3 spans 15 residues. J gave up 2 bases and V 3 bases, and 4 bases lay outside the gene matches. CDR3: CASSYRGRLTDTQYF. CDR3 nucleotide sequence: TGTGCCAGCAGTTATCGCGGGAGGCTCACAGATACGCAGTATTTT.

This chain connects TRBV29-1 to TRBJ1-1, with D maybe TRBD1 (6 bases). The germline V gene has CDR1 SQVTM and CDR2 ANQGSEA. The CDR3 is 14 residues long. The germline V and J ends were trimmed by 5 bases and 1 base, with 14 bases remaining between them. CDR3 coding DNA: TGCAGCGTTCTTATACAGGGATCGAACACTGAAGCTTTCTTT. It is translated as CSVLIQGSNTEAFF.